One and the same sample provided the 6 T cell receptor beta chains below, sequenced in a study of immune characteristics of hereditary and idiopathic chronic pancreatitis. Libraries were prepared through the immunoSEQ multiplex PCR assay. This is the immuneACCESS table as TCRdb keeps it, with only in-frame sequences that have V and J called. A part of the clones is gone; compared with another copy, unresolved V genes explain less than half, and the rest is unexplained. The sample table contains approximately 9,400 clones; only one count was recorded for roughly three quarters of them. 14% of the sample lies in the top ten. Patients undergoing total pancreatectomy with islet autotransplantation (TPIAT) were the source of the chronic pancreatitis pancreas tissue. The sample was pancreas tissue with idiopathic chronic pancreatitis. The intended sense of this specimen's cell subset or site label: chronic pancreatitis without an identified cause. The receptors here all came from a human donor with chronic pancreatitis.

The genes are TRBV21-1 and TRBJ2-7; TRBD1 is taken as the D call from the table, unchecked against the DNA. TRBV21-1 is noted as a pseudogene. The CDR3 consists of 22 residues. The CDR3 sequence: CASSKTGQGNKGFHRSSYEQYV. The CDR3 nucleotides are TGTGCCAGCAGCAAAACCGGACAGGGTAATAAAGGATTCCATAGAAGCTCCTACGAGCAGTACGTC.

The chain has TRBV27 and TRBJ2-7, with D perhaps matching TRBD1 or TRBD2 (5 bases each). CDR1 and CDR2 from the germline V gene are MNHEY and SMNVEV (reference sequence). Between the trimmed V and J ends, which lost 5 bases and 6 bases, there was a span of 26 bases. The CDR3 spans 17 residues. CDR3 nucleotide sequence: TGTGCCAGCAGTCGCTCCCGGGACCGACACCGTGGGACCGAGCAGTACTTC. Protein sequence: CASSRSRDRHRGTEQYF.

The V gene is TRBV14, the J gene TRBJ1-3; D is unresolved. The CDR3 covers 17 residues. CDR1 and CDR2 from the germline V gene are SGHDN and FVKESK. V was pared by 0 bases and J by 4 bases, with 16 bases between. The CDR3 DNA reads as TGTGCCAGCAGCCAAGATATTCCCGGGATTAAAGGAAACACCATATATTTT. Residues: CASSQDIPGIKGNTIYF. Drawing the rest from reference TRBV14 and TRBJ1-3, the complete variable domain is EAGVTQFPSHSVIEKGQTVTLRCDPISGHDNLYWYRRVMGKEIKFLLHFVKESKQDESGMPNNRFLAERTGGTYSTLKVQPAELEDSGVYFCASSQDIPGIKGNTIYFGEGSWLTVV.

This chain connects TRBV6-5 to TRBJ2-2, with D possibly matching TRBD1 (5 bases). CDR1 MNHEY and CDR2 SVGAGI come from the germline V gene. V lost 6 bases, J lost 2 bases, and 13 bases lay in between. This CDR3 has 15 amino acids. The CDR3 nucleotides are TGTGCCAGCAGGGGCCAGGGTCAAAACACCGGGGAGCTGTTTTTT. Translating it yields CASRGQGQNTGELFF.

The chain is built from TRBV9 and TRBJ1-2; D gene ambiguous. Germline assignment: CDR1 SGDLS and CDR2 YYNGEE. With 3 bases removed from V and 0 bases from J, the gap between germline ends came to 18 bases. The CDR3 loop spans 17 amino acids. CDR3 DNA sequence: TGTGCCAGCAGCGCGTATATCCTGGGAGATCCTAACTATGGCTACACCTTC. Translated: CASSAYILGDPNYGYTF.

This chain uses TRBV21-1 with TRBJ1-1; no DNA check was done on the table's D call, TRBD1. TRBV21-1 is shown as a pseudogene. This CDR3 has 15 amino acids. CDR3 nucleotide sequence: TGTGCCAGCAGCAATCGGACAGGGGAACAGGGTGAAGCTTTCTTT. Translating it yields CASSNRTGEQGEAFF.